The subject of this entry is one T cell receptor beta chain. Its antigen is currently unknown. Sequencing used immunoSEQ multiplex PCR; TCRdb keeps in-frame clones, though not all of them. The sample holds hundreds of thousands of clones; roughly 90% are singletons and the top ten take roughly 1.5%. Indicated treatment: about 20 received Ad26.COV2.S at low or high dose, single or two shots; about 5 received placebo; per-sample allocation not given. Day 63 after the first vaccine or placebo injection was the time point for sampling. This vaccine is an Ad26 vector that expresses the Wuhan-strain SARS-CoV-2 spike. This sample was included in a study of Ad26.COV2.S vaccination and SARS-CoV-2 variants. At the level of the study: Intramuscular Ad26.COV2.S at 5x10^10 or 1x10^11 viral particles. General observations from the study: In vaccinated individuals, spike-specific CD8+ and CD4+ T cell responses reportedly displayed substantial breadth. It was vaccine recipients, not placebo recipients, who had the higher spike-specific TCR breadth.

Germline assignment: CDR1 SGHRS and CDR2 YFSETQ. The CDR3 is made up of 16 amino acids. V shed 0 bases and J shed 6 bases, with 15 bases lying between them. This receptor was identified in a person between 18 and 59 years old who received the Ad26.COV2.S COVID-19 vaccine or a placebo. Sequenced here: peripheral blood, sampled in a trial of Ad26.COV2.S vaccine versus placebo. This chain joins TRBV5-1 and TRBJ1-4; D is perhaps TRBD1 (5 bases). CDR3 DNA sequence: TGCGCCAGCAGCTTGGTGGGGGTAGGTTTGGATGAAAAACTGTTTTTT. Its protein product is CASSLVGVGLDEKLFF.